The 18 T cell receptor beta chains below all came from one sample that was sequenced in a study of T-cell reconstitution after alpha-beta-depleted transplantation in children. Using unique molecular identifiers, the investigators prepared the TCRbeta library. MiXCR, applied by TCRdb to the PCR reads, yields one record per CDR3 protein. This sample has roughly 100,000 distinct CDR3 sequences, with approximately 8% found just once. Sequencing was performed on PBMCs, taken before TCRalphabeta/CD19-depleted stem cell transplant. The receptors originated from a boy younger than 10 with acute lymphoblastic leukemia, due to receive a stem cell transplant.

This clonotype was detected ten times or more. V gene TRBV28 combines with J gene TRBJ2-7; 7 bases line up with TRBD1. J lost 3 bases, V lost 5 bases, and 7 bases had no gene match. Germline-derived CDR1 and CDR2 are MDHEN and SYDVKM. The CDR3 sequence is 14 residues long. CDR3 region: CASSPGTADYEQYF. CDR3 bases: TGTGCCAGCAGTCCCGGGACAGCAGACTACGAGCAGTACTTC. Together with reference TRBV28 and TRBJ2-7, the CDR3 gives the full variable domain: DVKVTQSSRYLVKRTGEKVFLECVQDMDHENMFWYRQDPGLGLRLIYFSYDVKMKEKGDIPEGYSVSREKKERFSLILESASTNQTSMYLCASSPGTADYEQYFGPGTRLTVT.

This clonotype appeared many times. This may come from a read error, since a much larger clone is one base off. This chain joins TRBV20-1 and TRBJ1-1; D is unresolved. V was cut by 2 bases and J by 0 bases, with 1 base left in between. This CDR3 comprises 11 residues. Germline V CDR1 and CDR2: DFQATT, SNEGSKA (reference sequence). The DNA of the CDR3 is TGCAGTGCTAGATTGAACACTGAAGCTTTCTTT. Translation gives CSARLNTEAFF.

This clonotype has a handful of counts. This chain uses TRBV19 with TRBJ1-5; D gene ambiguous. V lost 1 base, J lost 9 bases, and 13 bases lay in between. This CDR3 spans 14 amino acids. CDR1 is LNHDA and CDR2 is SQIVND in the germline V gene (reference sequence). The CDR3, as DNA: TGTGCCAGTAGTATAGCCCCAGCGGGATCGCCCCAGCATTTT. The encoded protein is CASSIAPAGSPQHF.

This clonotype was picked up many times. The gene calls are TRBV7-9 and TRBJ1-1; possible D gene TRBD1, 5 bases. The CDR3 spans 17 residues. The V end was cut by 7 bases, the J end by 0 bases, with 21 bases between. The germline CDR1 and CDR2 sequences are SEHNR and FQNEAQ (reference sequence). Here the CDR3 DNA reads TGTGCCAGCATCCCTGGGCAGGGCCTTAGCATGAACACTGAAGCTTTCTTT. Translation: CASIPGQGLSMNTEAFF.

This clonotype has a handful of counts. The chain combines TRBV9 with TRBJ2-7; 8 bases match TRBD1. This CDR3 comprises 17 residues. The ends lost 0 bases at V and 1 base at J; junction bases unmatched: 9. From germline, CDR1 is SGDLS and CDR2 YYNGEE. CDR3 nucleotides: TGTGCCAGCAGCGTAGGCCCTCCCGGGACAGGATCCTACGAGCAGTACTTC. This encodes CASSVGPPGTGSYEQYF.

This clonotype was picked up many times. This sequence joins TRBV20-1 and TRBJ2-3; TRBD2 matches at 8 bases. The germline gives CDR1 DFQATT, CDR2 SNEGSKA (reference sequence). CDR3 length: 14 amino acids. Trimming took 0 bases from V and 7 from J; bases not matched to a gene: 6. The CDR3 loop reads CSARESGGRYTQYF. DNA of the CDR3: TGCAGTGCTAGAGAAAGCGGGGGAAGGTATACGCAGTATTTT.

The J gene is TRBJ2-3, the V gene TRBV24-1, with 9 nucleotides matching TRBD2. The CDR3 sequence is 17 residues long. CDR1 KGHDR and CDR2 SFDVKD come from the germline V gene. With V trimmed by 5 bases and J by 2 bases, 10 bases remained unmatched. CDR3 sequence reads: CATSGPVLAGITDTQYF. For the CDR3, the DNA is TGTGCCACCAGTGGTCCCGTTCTAGCGGGGATCACAGATACGCAGTATTTT.

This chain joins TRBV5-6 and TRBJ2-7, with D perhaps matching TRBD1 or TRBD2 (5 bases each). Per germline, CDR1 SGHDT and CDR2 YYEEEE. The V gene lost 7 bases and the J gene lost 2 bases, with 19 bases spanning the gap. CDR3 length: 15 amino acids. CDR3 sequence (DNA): TGTGCCAGCGACTACCAGGGTGGCGGTACCTACGAGCAGTACTTC. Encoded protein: CASDYQGGGTYEQYF.

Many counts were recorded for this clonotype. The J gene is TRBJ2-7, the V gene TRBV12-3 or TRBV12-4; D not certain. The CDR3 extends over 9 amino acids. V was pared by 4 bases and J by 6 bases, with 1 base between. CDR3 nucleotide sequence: TGTGCCAGCAGTTCCGAGCAGTACTTC. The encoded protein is CASSSEQYF.

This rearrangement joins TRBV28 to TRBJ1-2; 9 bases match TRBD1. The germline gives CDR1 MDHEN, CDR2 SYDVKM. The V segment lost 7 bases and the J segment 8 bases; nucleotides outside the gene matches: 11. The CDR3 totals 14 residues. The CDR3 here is CASTQPGQGVGYTF. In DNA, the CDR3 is TGTGCCAGCACACAACCGGGACAGGGAGTGGGCTACACCTTC.

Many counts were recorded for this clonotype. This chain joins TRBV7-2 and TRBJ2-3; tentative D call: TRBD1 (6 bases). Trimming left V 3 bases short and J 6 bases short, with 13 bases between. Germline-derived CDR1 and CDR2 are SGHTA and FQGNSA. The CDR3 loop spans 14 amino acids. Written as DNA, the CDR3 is TGTGCCAGCAGCTTCGGCCAAAGGGGGGATACGCAGTATTTT. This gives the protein CASSFGQRGDTQYF. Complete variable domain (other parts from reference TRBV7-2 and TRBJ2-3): GAGVSQSPSNKVTEKGKDVELRCDPISGHTALYWYRQSLGQGLEFLIYFQGNSAPDKSGLPSDRFSAERTGGSVSTLTIQRTQQEDSAVYLCASSFGQRGDTQYFGPGTRLTVL.

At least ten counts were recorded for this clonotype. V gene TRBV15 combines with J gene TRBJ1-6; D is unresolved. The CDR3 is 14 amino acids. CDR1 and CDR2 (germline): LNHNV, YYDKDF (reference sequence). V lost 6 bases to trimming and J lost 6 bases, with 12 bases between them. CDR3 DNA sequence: TGTGCCACCAGTGGATTGGCCCTTAATTCACCCCTCCACTTT. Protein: CATSGLALNSPLHF.

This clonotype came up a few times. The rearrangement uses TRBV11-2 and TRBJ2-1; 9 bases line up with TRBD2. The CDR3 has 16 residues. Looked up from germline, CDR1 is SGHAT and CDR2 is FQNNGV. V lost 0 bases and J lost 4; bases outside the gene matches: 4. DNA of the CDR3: TGTGCCAGCAGCTTAGACGGCGGGGGGGCGTACAATGAGCAGTTCTTC. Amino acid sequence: CASSLDGGGAYNEQFF. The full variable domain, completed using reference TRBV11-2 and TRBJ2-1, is EAGVAQSPRYKIIEKRQSVAFWCNPISGHATLYWYQQILGQGPKLLIQFQNNGVVDDSQLPKDRFSAERLKGVDSTLKIQPAKLEDSAVYLCASSLDGGGAYNEQFFGPGTRLTVL.

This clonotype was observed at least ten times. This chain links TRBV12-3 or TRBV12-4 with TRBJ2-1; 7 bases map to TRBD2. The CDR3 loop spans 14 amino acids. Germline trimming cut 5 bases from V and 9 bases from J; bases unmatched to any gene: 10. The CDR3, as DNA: TGTGCCAGCAGTCTCGGACTAGGGTGGGGTGAGCAGTTCTTC. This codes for CASSLGLGWGEQFF.

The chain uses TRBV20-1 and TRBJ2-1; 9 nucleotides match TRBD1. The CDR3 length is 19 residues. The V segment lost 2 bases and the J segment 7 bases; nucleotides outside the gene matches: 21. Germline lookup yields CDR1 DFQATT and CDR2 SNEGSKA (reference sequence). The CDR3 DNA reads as TGCAGTGCTAGACTGGCGGGGACAGGGCTAGTGGGGCGGCATAATGAGCAGTTCTTC. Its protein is CSARLAGTGLVGRHNEQFF.

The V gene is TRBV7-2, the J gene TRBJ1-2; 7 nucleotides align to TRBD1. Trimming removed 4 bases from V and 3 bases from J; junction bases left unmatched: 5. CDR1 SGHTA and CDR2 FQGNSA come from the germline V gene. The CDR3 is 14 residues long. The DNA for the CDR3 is TGTGCCAGCAGCTCCGGGACAGTCCACTATGGCTACACCTTC. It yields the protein CASSSGTVHYGYTF.

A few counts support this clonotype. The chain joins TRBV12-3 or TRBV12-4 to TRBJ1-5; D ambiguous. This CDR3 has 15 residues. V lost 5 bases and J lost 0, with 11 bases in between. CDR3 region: CASSMRTYSNQPQHF. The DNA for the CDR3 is TGTGCCAGCAGTATGCGTACATATAGCAATCAGCCCCAGCATTTT.

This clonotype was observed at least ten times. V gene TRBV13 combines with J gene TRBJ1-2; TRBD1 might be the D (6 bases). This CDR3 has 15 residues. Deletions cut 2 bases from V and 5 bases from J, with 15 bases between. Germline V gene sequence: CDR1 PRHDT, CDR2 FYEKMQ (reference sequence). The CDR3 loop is CASSLQGLKAYGYTF. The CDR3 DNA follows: TGTGCCAGCAGCTTACAGGGGCTGAAGGCATATGGCTACACCTTC.